These 23 T cell receptor beta chains share one sample of origin, sequenced in a study of T cells after posttransplantation cyclophosphamide. TCRdb keeps only in-frame clones here, not all; method: immunoSEQ multiplex PCR. This sample has roughly 10,000 clones; roughly 95% occur once, and the top ten carry 0.25% to 0.3%. The sequenced sample consisted of naive CD8+ T cells sorted from PBMCs. These receptors originate from a man between 25 and 39 years old in good health and a related stem cell transplant donor.

The chain joins TRBV7-9 to TRBJ2-3; the match to TRBD2 covers 11 bases. CDR3 size: 17 residues. Germline V lookup: CDR1 SEHNR, CDR2 FQNEAQ (reference sequence). The V gene end was trimmed by 3 bases and the J gene end by 6 bases; junction bases not matched to a gene: 11. The CDR3 loop reads CASSFIPGLADPDTQYF. The CDR3 coding sequence is TGTGCCAGCAGCTTTATACCGGGACTAGCGGACCCGGATACGCAGTATTTT. Looking up the rest from reference TRBV7-9 and TRBJ2-3 gives the full variable domain: DTGVSQNPRHKITKRGQNVTFRCDPISEHNRLYWYRQTLGQGPEFLTYFQNEAQLEKSRLLSDRFSAERPKGSFSTLEIQRTEQGDSAMYLCASSFIPGLADPDTQYFGPGTRLTVL.

V and J are TRBV6-5 and TRBJ1-4; the D gene is possibly TRBD1 (5 bases). The germline gives CDR1 MNHEY, CDR2 SVGAGI. This CDR3 is 14 amino acids long. The V end lost 2 bases, the J end lost 7 bases, and 11 bases lay between the germline ends. This CDR3 is CASSYRGGGEKLFF. The CDR3 bases are TGTGCCAGCAGTTACCGCGGGGGAGGTGAAAAACTGTTTTTT.

The gene calls are TRBV5-4 and TRBJ2-1, with D maybe TRBD1 (5 bases). CDR1 SGHNT and CDR2 YYREEE come from the germline V gene (reference sequence). The V end lost 0 bases, the J end lost 4 bases, and 11 bases lay between the germline ends. The CDR3 is 15 amino acids. CDR3 region: CASSLAHDRYNEQFF. CDR3 bases: TGTGCCAGCAGCTTGGCCCACGACAGATACAATGAGCAGTTCTTC.

This chain links TRBV19 with TRBJ2-3; 8 positions agree with TRBD2. J lost 6 bases, V lost 3 bases, and 8 bases had no gene match. The CDR3 runs to 15 residues. The V gene's germline CDR1 is LNHDA and CDR2 SQIVND (reference sequence). CDR3 loop: CASSIRGGDFDTQYF. In DNA, the CDR3 is TGTGCCAGTAGTATCCGGGGGGGCGATTTTGATACGCAGTATTTT.

The rearrangement uses TRBV9 and TRBJ1-1, with 8 bases identical to TRBD1. Losses at the gene ends were 4 bases for V and 7 bases for J; bases not matched to a gene: 6. The CDR3 is 13 residues long. Germline V gene lookup returns CDR1 SGDLS and CDR2 YYNGEE. The CDR3 is CASSPSGGVEAFF. CDR3 DNA: TGTGCCAGCAGCCCCTCAGGGGGCGTTGAAGCTTTCTTT.

The chain has TRBV7-9 and TRBJ2-7, with TRBD1 matching over 8 bases. Per the germline V gene, CDR1 is SEHNR and CDR2 is FQNEAQ (reference sequence). With 4 bases clipped from V and 1 base from J, the junction kept 9 bases outside the gene matches. This CDR3 region has 16 residues. The CDR3 loop reads CASSSRQGTMSYEQYF. As DNA, the CDR3 is TGTGCCAGCAGCTCGCGACAGGGGACGATGTCCTACGAGCAGTACTTC.

V gene TRBV12-5 combines with J gene TRBJ2-1, with TRBD1 identical over 7 bases. CDR1 and CDR2 (germline): LGHNT, FRNRAP. The CDR3 spans 15 residues. The J segment lost 0 bases and the V segment lost 3 bases, leaving 2 bases of the junction unmatched. The CDR3 region is CASGLAGGSYNEQFF. The DNA of the CDR3 is TGTGCTAGTGGTTTAGCAGGGGGCTCCTACAATGAGCAGTTCTTC.

This clone was counted a single time. The chain uses TRBV7-6 and TRBJ2-3; TRBD2 agrees at 8 bases. The CDR3 loop spans 15 amino acids. CDR1 and CDR2 (germline): SGHVS, FNYEAQ. V was pared by 5 bases and J by 7 bases, with 11 bases of the junction left unmatched. The CDR3 loop reads CASSHPPAGVHTQYF. Here the CDR3 DNA reads TGTGCCAGCAGCCACCCCCCAGCGGGGGTGCATACGCAGTATTTT.

The chain couples TRBV14 to TRBJ2-5; 8 nucleotides align to TRBD1. J lost 5 bases, V lost 6 bases, and 5 bases had no gene match. This CDR3 has 13 residues. In germline, CDR1 is SGHDN, CDR2 FVKESK. Written as DNA, the CDR3 is TGTGCCAGCAGACGACAGGGGCTGGAGACCCAGTACTTC. Protein: CASRRQGLETQYF.

The V and J genes are TRBV4-2 and TRBJ2-5; D may be TRBD2 (8 bases). Judging by the DNA end, TRBJ2-7 fits better; the J call may be wrong. CDR3 length equals 17 residues. Looked up from germline, CDR1 is LGHNA and CDR2 is YNFKEQ. CDR3: CASSHYHTGAGGYEQYF. The CDR3 nucleotides are TGTGCCAGCAGCCATTACCATACAGGGGCGGGAGGCTACGAGCAGTACTTC.

The gene calls are TRBV19 and TRBJ1-6; maybe TRBD1 (6 bases). The CDR3 length is 14 residues. The V gene lost 5 bases and the J gene lost 10 bases, with 15 bases spanning the gap. Germline CDR1 is LNHDA and CDR2 is SQIVND (reference sequence). The CDR3 nucleotides read TGTGCCAGTAGTTACGGGACACCTTACTCACCCCTCCACTTT. Amino acid sequence: CASSYGTPYSPLHF.

The chain is built from TRBV6-1 and TRBJ2-7; D possibly corresponds to TRBD2 (6 bases). The CDR3 sequence is 14 residues long. Deletions cut 6 bases from V and 3 bases from J, with 15 bases between. CDR1 is MNHNS, CDR2 SASEGT, per germline. This CDR3 reads CASRAGGEDYEQYF. For the CDR3, the DNA is TGTGCCAGCAGGGCCGGGGGTGAGGACTACGAGCAGTACTTC.

This clone is a singleton in its sample. This chain links TRBV19 with TRBJ1-2; D possibly corresponds to TRBD1 (6 bases). Trimming cost V 4 bases and J 6 bases, with 15 bases left between them. The CDR3 is 14 amino acids. The germline CDR1 and CDR2 sequences are LNHDA and SQIVND (reference sequence). The DNA for the CDR3 is TGTGCCAGTAGTAACAAATTTCAGGGGCATGGCTACACCTTC. Amino acids: CASSNKFQGHGYTF.

The chain combines TRBV7-9 with TRBJ1-1; the D is unclear. Trimming removed 2 bases from V and 4 bases from J, with 14 bases in between. The CDR3 is 15 residues long. Germline V gene lookup returns CDR1 SEHNR and CDR2 FQNEAQ (reference sequence). Here the CDR3 reads CASSLRSSAATEAFF. The CDR3 DNA reads TGTGCCAGCAGCTTAAGGTCTTCAGCGGCCACTGAAGCTTTCTTT.

The rearrangement links TRBV27 to TRBJ2-1; 8 bases map to TRBD1. The CDR3 length is 15 residues. CDR1 and CDR2 from the germline V gene are MNHEY and SMNVEV (reference sequence). J was trimmed by 6 bases and V by 5 bases; bases with no gene match: 9. This CDR3 is CASSPLGQGGNEQFF. CDR3 coding DNA: TGTGCCAGCAGTCCTCTCGGACAGGGAGGCAATGAGCAGTTCTTC.

This chain joins TRBV7-2 and TRBJ1-2; 11 bases are shared with TRBD1. Trimming removed 4 bases from V and 4 bases from J; junction bases left unmatched: 2. The CDR3 covers 14 residues. CDR1 and CDR2 (germline): SGHTA, FQGNSA. CDR3 residues: CASSSDRGLYGYTF. The CDR3 nucleotides read TGTGCCAGCAGCTCGGACAGGGGGCTCTATGGCTACACCTTC.

CDR3 sequence reads: CASSSGDRIYNEQFF. The CDR3 DNA sequence: TGTGCCAGCAGCTCGGGGGACAGGATCTACAATGAGCAGTTCTTC. J is TRBJ2-1 and V is TRBV7-8; 8 bases line up with TRBD1. Unmatched junction bases numbered 5, after V lost 4 bases and J lost 3 bases. This CDR3 has 15 amino acids. Germline V gene sequence: CDR1 SGHVS, CDR2 FQNEAQ.

The chain employs TRBV11-3 and TRBJ2-1; 10 bases fit TRBD2. Trimming removed 5 bases from V and 8 bases from J; junction bases left unmatched: 6. CDR1 and CDR2 (germline): SGHNT, YENEEA. CDR3 length: 14 amino acids. The CDR3 loop reads CASSGSGGAHEQFF. As DNA, the CDR3 is TGTGCCAGCAGCGGAAGCGGGGGGGCCCATGAGCAGTTCTTC.

The chain joins TRBV5-4 to TRBJ1-1; D might be TRBD1 (5 bases). The V end was cut by 4 bases, the J end by 0 bases, with 13 bases between. In germline, CDR1 is SGHNT, CDR2 YYREEE (reference sequence). This CDR3 contains 15 residues. CDR3 in amino acids: CASSLRTDMNTEAFF. For the CDR3, the DNA is TGTGCCAGCAGCCTACGGACGGACATGAACACTGAAGCTTTCTTT.

This clone was seen more than once but under ten times. The chain has TRBV10-3 and TRBJ1-5; a possible D gene is TRBD1 (6 bases). The CDR3 runs 15 residues. The germline gives CDR1 ENHRY, CDR2 SYGVKD. V shed 3 bases and J shed 4 bases, with 13 bases lying between them. CDR3 bases: TGTGCCATCAGTGAAGCAGGGGCTGGAAATCAGCCCCAGCATTTT. This translates into CAISEAGAGNQPQHF.

This clone is a singleton in its sample. The V call is TRBV5-6, the J call TRBJ2-7; TRBD1 aligns across 7 bases. Trimming cost V 0 bases and J 4 bases; bases outside gene matches: 4. Per the germline V gene, CDR1 is SGHDT and CDR2 is YYEEEE. CDR3 length: 14 amino acids. The CDR3 region is CASSLAEQGYEQYF. As DNA, the CDR3 is TGTGCCAGCAGCTTGGCCGAACAGGGGTACGAGCAGTACTTC. The full variable domain, completed using reference TRBV5-6 and TRBJ2-7, is DAGVTQSPTHLIKTRGQQVTLRCSPKSGHDTVSWYQQALGQGPQFIFQYYEEEERQRGNFPDRFSGHQFPNYSSELNVNALLLGDSALYLCASSLAEQGYEQYFGPGTRLTVT.

The V call is TRBV28, the J call TRBJ1-5; possibly TRBD1 for D (6 bases). Germline CDR1 is MDHEN and CDR2 is SYDVKM. This CDR3 region has 15 residues. V lost 5 bases to trimming and J lost 3 bases, with 14 bases between them. The CDR3 here is CASSPLAGDNQPQHF. The CDR3 nucleotides are TGTGCCAGCAGTCCCTTGGCAGGGGACAATCAGCCCCAGCATTTT.

The chain couples TRBV5-1 to TRBJ2-5; no clear D gene. Between the trimmed V and J ends, which lost 3 bases and 0 bases, there was a span of 9 bases. The CDR3 is 14 amino acids. Germline V gene lookup returns CDR1 SGHRS and CDR2 YFSETQ. Written as DNA, the CDR3 is TGCGCCAGCAGCTCTCTGGCCAACCAAGAGACCCAGTACTTC. It yields the protein CASSSLANQETQYF.